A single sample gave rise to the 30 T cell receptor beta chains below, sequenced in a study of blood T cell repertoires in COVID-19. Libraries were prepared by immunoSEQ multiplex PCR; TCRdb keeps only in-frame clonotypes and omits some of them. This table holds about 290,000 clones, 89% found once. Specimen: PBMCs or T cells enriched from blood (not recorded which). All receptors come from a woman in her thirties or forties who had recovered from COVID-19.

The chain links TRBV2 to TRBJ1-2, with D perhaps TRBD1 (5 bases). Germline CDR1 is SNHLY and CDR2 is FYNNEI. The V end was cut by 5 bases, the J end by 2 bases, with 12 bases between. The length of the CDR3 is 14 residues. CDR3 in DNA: TGTGCCAGCAGTCCGCGACAGAGCAACTATGGCTACACCTTC. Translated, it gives CASSPRQSNYGYTF.

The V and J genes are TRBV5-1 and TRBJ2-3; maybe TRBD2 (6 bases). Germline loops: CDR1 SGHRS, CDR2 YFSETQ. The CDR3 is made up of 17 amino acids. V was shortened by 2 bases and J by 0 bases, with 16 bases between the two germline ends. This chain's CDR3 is CASSFSPRGTSTDTQYF. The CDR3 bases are TGCGCCAGCAGCTTCTCCCCTCGGGGGACTAGCACAGATACGCAGTATTTT.

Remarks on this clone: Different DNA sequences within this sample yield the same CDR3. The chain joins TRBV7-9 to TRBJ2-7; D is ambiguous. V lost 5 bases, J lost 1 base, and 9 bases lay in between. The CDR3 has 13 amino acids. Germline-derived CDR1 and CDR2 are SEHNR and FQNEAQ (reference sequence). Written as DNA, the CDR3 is TGTGCCAGCAGCCCACGCAGTTCCTACGAGCAGTACTTC. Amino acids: CASSPRSSYEQYF.

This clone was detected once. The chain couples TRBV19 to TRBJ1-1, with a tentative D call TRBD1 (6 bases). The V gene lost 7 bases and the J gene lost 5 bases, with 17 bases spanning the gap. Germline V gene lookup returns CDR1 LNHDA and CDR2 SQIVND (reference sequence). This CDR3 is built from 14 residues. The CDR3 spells CASTRRGRETEAFF. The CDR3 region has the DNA TGTGCCAGTACCCGGCGGGGGCGGGAGACTGAAGCTTTCTTT.

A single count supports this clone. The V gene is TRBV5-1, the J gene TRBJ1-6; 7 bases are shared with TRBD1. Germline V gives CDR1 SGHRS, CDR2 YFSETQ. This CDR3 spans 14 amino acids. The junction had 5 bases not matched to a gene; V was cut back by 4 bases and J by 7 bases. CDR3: CASSPGQSNSPLHF. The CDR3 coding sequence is TGCGCCAGCAGCCCGGGACAGTCCAATTCACCCCTCCACTTT.

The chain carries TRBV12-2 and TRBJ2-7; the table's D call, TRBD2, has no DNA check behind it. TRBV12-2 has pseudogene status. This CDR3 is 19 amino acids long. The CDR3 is CASRKYNRSSGGKTYEQYF. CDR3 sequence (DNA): TGTGCAAGTCGCAAATACAACCGGAGTAGCGGGGGAAAGACCTACGAGCAGTACTTC.

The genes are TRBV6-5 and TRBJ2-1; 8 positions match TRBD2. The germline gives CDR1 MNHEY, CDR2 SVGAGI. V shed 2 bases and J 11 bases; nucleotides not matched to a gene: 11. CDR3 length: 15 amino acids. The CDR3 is CASSYPPSAGGQQFF. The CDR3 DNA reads TGTGCCAGCAGTTACCCCCCCAGCGCGGGAGGACAGCAGTTCTTC.

The CDR3 loop reads CASSVTSGSEQYF. Here the CDR3 DNA reads TGTGCCAGCAGCGTTACTAGCGGATCCGAGCAGTACTTC. V and J are TRBV7-3 and TRBJ2-7; 8 bases map to TRBD2. Per germline, CDR1 SGHTA and CDR2 FQGTGA. The CDR3 totals 13 residues. The J segment lost 6 bases and the V segment lost 5 bases, leaving 6 bases of the junction unmatched.

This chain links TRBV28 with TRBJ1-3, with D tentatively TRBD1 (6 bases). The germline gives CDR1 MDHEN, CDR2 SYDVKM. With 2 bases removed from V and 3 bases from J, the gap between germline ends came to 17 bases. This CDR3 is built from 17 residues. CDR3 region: CASSLRLQGMGGNTIYF. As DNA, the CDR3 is TGTGCCAGCAGTTTACGCCTTCAGGGGATGGGTGGAAACACCATATATTTT.

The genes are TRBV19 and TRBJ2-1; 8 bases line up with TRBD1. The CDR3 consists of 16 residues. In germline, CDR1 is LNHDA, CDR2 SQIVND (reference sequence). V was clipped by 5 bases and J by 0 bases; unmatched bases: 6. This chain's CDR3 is CASSERTGFSYNEQFF. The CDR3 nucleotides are TGTGCCAGTAGTGAAAGGACAGGGTTCTCCTACAATGAGCAGTTCTTC.

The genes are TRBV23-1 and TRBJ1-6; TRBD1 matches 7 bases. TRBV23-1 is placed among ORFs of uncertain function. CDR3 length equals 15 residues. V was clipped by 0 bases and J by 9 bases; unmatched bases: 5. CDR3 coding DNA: TGCGCCAGCAGTCAATCTGTTGACAGGGCTTCACCCCTCCACTTT. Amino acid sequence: CASSQSVDRASPLHF.

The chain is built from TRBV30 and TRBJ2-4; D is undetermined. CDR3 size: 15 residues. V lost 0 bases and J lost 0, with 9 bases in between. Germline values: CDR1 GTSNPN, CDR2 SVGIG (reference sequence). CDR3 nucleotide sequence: TGTGCCTGGAGTGTCGGTAATCTAGCCAAAAACATTCAGTACTTC. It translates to CAWSVGNLAKNIQYF.

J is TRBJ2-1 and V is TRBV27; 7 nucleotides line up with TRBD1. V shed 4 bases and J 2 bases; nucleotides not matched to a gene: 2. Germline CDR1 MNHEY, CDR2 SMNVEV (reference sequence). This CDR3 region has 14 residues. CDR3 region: CASSSGQAYNEQFF. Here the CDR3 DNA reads TGTGCCAGCAGTTCCGGACAGGCCTACAATGAGCAGTTCTTC.

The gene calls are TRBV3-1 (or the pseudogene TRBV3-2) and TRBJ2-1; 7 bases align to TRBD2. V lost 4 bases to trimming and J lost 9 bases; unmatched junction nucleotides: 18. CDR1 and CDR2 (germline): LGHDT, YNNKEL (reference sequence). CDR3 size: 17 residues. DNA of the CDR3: TGTGCCAGCAGCCCCGGACGGACTAGGAACCCGGGTCTTGAGCAGTTCTTC. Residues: CASSPGRTRNPGLEQFF.

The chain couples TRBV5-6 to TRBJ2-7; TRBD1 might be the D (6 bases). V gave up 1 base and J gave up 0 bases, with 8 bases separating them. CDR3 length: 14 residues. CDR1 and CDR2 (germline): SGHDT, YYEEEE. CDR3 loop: CASSLQGSSYEQYF. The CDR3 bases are TGTGCCAGCAGCTTGCAGGGGTCCTCCTACGAGCAGTACTTC.

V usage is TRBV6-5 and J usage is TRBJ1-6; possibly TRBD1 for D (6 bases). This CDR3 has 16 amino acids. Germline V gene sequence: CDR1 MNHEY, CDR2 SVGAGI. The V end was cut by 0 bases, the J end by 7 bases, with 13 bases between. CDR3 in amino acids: CASSYSQQGDNSPLHF. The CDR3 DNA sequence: TGTGCCAGCAGTTACTCCCAACAGGGAGACAATTCACCCCTCCACTTT.

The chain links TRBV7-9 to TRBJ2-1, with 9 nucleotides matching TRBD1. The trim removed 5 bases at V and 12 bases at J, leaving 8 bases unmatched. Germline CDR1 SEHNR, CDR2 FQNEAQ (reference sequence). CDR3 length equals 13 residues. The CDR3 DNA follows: TGTGCCAGCAGCGCTCCCGGGACAGGGTCGCAGTTCTTC. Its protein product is CASSAPGTGSQFF.

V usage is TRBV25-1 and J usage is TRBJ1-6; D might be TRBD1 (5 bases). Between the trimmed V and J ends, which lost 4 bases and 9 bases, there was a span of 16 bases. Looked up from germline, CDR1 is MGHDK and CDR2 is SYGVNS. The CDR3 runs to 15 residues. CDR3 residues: CASSAAGGWGSPLHF. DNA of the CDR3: TGTGCCAGCAGTGCCGCTGGGGGGTGGGGTTCACCCCTCCACTTT.

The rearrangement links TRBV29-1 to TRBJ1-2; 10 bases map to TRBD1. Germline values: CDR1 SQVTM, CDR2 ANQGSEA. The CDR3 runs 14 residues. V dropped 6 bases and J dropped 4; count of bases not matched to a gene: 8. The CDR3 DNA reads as TGCAGCGTCTCGGGAAGGACAGGGGGCTATGGCTACACCTTC. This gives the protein CSVSGRTGGYGYTF. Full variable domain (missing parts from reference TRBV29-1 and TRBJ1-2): SAVISQKPSRDICQRGTSLTIQCQVDSQVTMMFWYRQQPGQSLTLIATANQGSEATYESGFVIDKFPISRPNLTFSTLTVSNMSPEDSSIYLCSVSGRTGGYGYTFGSGTRLTVV.

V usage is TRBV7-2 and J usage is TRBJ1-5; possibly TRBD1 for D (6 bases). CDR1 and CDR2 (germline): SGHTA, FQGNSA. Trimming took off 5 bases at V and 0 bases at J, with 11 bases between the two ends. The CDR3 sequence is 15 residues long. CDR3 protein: CASSAGVHSNQPQHF. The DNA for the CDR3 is TGTGCCAGCAGCGCAGGGGTTCATAGCAATCAGCCCCAGCATTTT.

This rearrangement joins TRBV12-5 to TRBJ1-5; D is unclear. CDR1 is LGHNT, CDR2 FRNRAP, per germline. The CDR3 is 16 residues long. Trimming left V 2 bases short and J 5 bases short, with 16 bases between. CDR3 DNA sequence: TGTGCTAGTGGTTTGACGACCGGGTCTCCCCATCAGCCCCAGCATTTT. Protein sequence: CASGLTTGSPHQPQHF.

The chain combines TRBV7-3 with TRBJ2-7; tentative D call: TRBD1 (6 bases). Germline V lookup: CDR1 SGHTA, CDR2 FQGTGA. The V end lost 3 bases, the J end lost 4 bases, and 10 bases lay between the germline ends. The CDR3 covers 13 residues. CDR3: CASSFVRGYEQYF. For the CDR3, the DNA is TGTGCCAGCAGCTTCGTCAGGGGTTACGAGCAGTACTTC. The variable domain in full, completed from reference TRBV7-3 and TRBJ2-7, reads GAGVSQTPSNKVTEKGKYVELRCDPISGHTALYWYRQSLGQGPEFLIYFQGTGAADDSGLPNDRFFAVRPEGSVSTLKIQRTERGDSAVYLCASSFVRGYEQYFGPGTRLTVT.

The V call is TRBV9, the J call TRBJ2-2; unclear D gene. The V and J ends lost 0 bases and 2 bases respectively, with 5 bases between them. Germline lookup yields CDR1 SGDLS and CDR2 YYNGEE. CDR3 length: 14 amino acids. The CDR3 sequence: CASSVVVNTGELFF. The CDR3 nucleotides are TGTGCCAGCAGCGTAGTAGTAAACACCGGGGAGCTGTTTTTT.

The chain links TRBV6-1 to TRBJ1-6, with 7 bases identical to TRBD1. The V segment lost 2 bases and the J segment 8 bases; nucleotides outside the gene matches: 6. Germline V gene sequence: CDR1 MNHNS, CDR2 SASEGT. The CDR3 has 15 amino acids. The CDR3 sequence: CASSEQGGWHSPLHF. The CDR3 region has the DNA TGTGCCAGCAGTGAACAGGGGGGTTGGCATTCACCCCTCCACTTT.

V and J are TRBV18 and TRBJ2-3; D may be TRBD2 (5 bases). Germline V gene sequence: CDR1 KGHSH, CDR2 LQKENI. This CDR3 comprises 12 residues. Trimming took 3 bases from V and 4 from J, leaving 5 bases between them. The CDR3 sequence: CASSPEADTQYF. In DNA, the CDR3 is TGTGCCAGCTCACCGGAGGCAGATACGCAGTATTTT.

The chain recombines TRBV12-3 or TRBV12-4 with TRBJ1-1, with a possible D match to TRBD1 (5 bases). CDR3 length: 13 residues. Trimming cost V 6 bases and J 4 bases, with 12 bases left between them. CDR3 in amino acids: CASSRVGVTEAFF. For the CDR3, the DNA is TGTGCCAGCAGCCGAGTAGGGGTCACTGAAGCTTTCTTT.

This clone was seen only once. The CDR3 region is CASSYSANYGYTF. The CDR3 DNA sequence: TGTGCCAGCAGTTACAGTGCTAACTATGGCTACACCTTC. The V and J genes are TRBV2 and TRBJ1-2; no firm D call. This CDR3 contains 13 residues. The V and J ends lost 5 bases and 0 bases respectively, with 7 bases between them. The germline V gene encodes CDR1 SNHLY and CDR2 FYNNEI.

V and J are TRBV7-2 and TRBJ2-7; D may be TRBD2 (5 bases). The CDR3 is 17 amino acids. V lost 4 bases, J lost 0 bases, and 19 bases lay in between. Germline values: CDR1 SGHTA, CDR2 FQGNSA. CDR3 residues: CASSSRSVRGSSYEQYF. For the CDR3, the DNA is TGTGCCAGCAGCTCCCGCTCGGTCCGGGGTAGCTCCTACGAGCAGTACTTC.

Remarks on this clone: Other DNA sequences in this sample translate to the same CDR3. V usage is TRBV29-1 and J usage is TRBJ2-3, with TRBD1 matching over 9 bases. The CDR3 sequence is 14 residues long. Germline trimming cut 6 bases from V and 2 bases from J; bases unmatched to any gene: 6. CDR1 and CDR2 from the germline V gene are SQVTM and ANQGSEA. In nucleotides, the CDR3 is TGCAGCGTGGAGGGACAGGGCTACACAGATACGCAGTATTTT. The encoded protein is CSVEGQGYTDTQYF.

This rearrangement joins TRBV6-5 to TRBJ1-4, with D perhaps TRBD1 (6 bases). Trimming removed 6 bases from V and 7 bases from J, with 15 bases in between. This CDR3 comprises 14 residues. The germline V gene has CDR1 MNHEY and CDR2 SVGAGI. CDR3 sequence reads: CASSLQGIGEKLFF. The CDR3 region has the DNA TGTGCCAGCAGCCTCCAGGGGATCGGTGAAAAACTGTTTTTT.